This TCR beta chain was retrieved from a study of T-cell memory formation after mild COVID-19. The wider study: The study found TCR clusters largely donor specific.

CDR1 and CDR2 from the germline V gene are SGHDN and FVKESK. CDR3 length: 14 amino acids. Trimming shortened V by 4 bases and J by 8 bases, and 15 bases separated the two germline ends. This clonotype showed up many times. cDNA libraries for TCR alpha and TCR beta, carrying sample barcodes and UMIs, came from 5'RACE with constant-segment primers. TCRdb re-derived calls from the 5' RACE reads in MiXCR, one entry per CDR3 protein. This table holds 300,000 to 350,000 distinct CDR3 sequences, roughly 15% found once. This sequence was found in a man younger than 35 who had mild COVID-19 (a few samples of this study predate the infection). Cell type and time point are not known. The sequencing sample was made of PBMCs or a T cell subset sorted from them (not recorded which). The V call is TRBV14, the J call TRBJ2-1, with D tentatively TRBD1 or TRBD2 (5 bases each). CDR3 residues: CASSLGPGRHEQFF. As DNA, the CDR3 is TGTGCCAGCAGCCTGGGCCCAGGGAGACATGAGCAGTTCTTC. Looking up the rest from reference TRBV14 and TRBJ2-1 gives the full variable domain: EAGVTQFPSHSVIEKGQTVTLRCDPISGHDNLYWYRRVMGKEIKFLLHFVKESKQDESGMPNNRFLAERTGGTYSTLKVQPAELEDSGVYFCASSLGPGRHEQFFGPGTRLTVL.